This T cell receptor (beta chain) derives from a study of human T cells and chemical hapten exposure. Time point noted: patch test 1, 2 weeks after DPC sensitization. The treatment denotes: therapeutic diphenylcyclopropenone sensitization with weekly scalp DPC. The germline V and J ends were trimmed by 6 bases and 2 bases, with 6 bases remaining between them. The CDR3 length is 12 residues. From germline, CDR1 is MGHDK and CDR2 SYGVNS. TCRdb called the RACE reads again in MiXCR, with one record for every CDR3 protein. The sample yields fewer than 400,000 distinct CDR3 sequences, around 6.9% seen once. Study-level results: No change in TCRs above 1 in 1000 frequency was produced by DPC sensitization.

This clonotype has ten or more counts. Its target is not known. Source: whole blood, taken in connection with sensitization to the hapten diphenylcyclopropenone (DPC). The receptor was derived from a woman in her late teens or twenties with alopecia areata. Some clones in this sample may be carry-over from other donors' samples. The chain has TRBV25-1 and TRBJ2-3, with unresolved D. The CDR3 DNA reads as TGTGCCAGCAGCGCCCTCACAGATACGCAGTATTTT. Amino acids: CASSALTDTQYF. Filled out from reference TRBV25-1 and TRBJ2-3, the complete variable domain reads EADIYQTPRYLVIGTGKKITLECSQTMGHDKMYWYQQDPGMELHLIHYSYGVNSTEKGDLSSESTVSRIRTEHFPLTLESARPSHTSQYLCASSALTDTQYFGPGTRLTVL.